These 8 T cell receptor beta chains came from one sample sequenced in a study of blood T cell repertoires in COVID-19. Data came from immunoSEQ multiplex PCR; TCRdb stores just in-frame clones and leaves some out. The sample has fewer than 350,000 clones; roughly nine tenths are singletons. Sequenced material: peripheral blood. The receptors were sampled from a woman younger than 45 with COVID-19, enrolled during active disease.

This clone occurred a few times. This CDR3 is CASSQLVTTYEQYF. CDR3 DNA sequence: TGCGCCAGCAGCCAATTGGTCACTACCTACGAGCAGTACTTC. V is TRBV4-1 and J is TRBJ2-7; unclear D gene. The CDR3 is 14 amino acids. Deletions cut 2 bases from V and 2 bases from J, with 10 bases between. From germline, CDR1 is MGHRA and CDR2 YSYEKL.

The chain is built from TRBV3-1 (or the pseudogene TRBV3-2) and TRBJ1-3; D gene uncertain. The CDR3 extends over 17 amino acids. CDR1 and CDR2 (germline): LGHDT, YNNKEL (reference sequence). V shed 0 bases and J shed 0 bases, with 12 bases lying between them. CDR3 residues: CASSQDKARFSGNTIYF. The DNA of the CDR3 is TGTGCCAGCAGCCAAGATAAAGCCAGGTTCTCTGGAAACACCATATATTTT.

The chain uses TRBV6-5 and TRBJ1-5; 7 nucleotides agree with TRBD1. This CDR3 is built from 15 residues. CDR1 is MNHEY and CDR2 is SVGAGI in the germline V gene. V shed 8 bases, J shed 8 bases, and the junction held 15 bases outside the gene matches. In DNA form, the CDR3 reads TGTGCCAGCGGCCTTAGATCACAGGGGTTGAAGCCCCAGCATTTT. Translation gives CASGLRSQGLKPQHF.

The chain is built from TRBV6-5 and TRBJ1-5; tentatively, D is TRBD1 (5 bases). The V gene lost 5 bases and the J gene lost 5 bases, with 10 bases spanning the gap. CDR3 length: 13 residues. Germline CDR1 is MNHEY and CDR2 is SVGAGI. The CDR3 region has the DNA TGTGCCAGCAGTCCACAGGAATATCAGCCCCAGCATTTT. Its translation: CASSPQEYQPQHF.

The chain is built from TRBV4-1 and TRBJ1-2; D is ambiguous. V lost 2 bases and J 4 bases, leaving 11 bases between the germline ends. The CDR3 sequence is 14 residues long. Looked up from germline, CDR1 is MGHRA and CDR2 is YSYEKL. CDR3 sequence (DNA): TGCGCCAGCAGCCAAAAATCAGGAGGCTATGGCTACACCTTC. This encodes CASSQKSGGYGYTF.

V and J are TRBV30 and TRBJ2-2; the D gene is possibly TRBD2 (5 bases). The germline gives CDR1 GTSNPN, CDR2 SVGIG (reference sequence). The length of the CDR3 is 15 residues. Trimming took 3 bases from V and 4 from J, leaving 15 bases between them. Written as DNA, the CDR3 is TGTGCCTGGAGCCAGTGGCCGGCGGGCACCGGGGAGCTGTTTTTT. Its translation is CAWSQWPAGTGELFF.

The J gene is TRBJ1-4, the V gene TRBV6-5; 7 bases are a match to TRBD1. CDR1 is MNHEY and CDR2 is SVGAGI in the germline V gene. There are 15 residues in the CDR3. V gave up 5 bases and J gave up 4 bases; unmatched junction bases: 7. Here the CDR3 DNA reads TGTGCCAGCAGTCCTTGGACAGGCTTTAATGAAAAACTGTTTTTT. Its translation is CASSPWTGFNEKLFF.

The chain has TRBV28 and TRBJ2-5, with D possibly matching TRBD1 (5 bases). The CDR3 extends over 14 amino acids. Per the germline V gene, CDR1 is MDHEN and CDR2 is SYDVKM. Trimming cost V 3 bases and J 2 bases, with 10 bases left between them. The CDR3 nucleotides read TGTGCCAGCAGTTTTAAACAGGTACAAGAGACCCAGTACTTC. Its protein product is CASSFKQVQETQYF.